The 22 T cell receptor beta chains listed next were all sequenced from one sample in a study of human CD8 memory T cell subsets (dated by TCRdb to 2019 to 2021). Instrument on record: NextSeq 550. A Human TCR Profiling Kit was used to prepare UMI-labeled 5' RACE TCRbeta libraries. TCRdb reanalyzed the reads, keeping one entry per CDR3 protein sequence and omitting DNA. The sample table on file contains about 8,800 distinct CDR3 sequences. Jointly, the top ten make up roughly 14% of the sample. Early differentiated memory cells that were CCR7+ PD-1+ TIGIT+ and showed dysfunctional, exhausted-like traits were classified as progenitor exhausted-like memory CD8+ T cells (TPEX). Sequenced: CD8+ T cells from PBMCs. These receptors all stem from a human donor in good health.

The rearrangement joins TRBV5-1 to TRBJ2-3; TCRdb calls TRBD2, which cannot be checked without DNA. Germline V gene data show CDR1 as SGHRS and CDR2 as YFSETQ. This CDR3 spans 19 amino acids. The CDR3 reads CASSWSEAGGGAGTDTQYF.

Considering frequency, this clonotype is medium-sized. The rearrangement uses TRBV12-5 and TRBJ1-2; the D call of TRBD1 rests on TCRdb alone, since no DNA is present to check it. This CDR3 is built from 15 residues. CDR1 is LGHNT and CDR2 is FRNRAP in the germline V gene. CDR3: CASGEIPGQVYGYTF.

V usage is TRBV12-3 or TRBV12-4 and J usage is TRBJ1-2; TCRdb's D call, TRBD1, is unchecked because there is no DNA. The CDR3 length is 13 residues. The CDR3 sequence: CASSFPGFYGYTF.

Here the CDR3 reads CASSTGTGVNIQYF. This chain uses TRBV6-5 with TRBJ2-4; the D call from TCRdb, TRBD1, cannot be confirmed without DNA. CDR1 and CDR2 (germline): MNHEY, SVGAGI. This CDR3 has 14 amino acids.

The chain carries TRBV4-3 and TRBJ1-6. CDR3 size: 16 residues. The germline V gene encodes CDR1 LGHNA and CDR2 YSLEER. CDR3 protein: CASSQGLESYNSPLHF.

The rearrangement joins TRBV5-4 to TRBJ1-3; TCRdb's assignment of TRBD1 cannot be checked, as there is no DNA. The CDR3 contains 17 residues. The germline V gene has CDR1 SGHNT and CDR2 YYREEE (reference sequence). CDR3 sequence reads: CASSSGQGATSGNTIYF.

This clonotype registers medium-sized by frequency. V and J are TRBV27 and TRBJ2-1; absent DNA, TCRdb's TRBD1 call cannot be checked. CDR3 length equals 15 residues. Germline-derived CDR1 and CDR2 are MNHEY and SMNVEV (reference sequence). The chain's CDR3 is CASSPTGPNYNEQFF.

V is TRBV5-6 and J is TRBJ2-7; no DNA is available, so the TRBD1 call from TCRdb remains unchecked. This CDR3 is built from 14 residues. Germline loops: CDR1 SGHDT, CDR2 YYEEEE. The CDR3 loop reads CASSLVGQESEQYF.

This clonotype shows up as medium-sized (0.01 to 0.1%) by frequency. The chain's CDR3 is CAIRDYLDSYEQYF. This chain uses TRBV10-3 with TRBJ2-7. The CDR3 spans 14 residues. Germline CDR1 reads ENHRY; CDR2 reads SYGVKD.

This chain joins TRBV7-2 and TRBJ2-1; the TCRdb D gene call, TRBD2, has no DNA to confirm it. Germline assignment: CDR1 SGHTA and CDR2 FQGNSA. The CDR3 has 14 residues. The CDR3 loop is CASSPRRDVGEQFF.

J is TRBJ2-7 and V is TRBV12-3 or TRBV12-4. The CDR3 is 12 residues long. CDR3: CASSLTTYEQYF.

The gene calls are TRBV6-5 and TRBJ1-1; TCRdb calls TRBD1, which cannot be checked without DNA. CDR1 and CDR2 (germline): MNHEY, SVGAGI. The CDR3 is 12 amino acids. CDR3 amino acids: CASSNRAREAFF.

The CDR3 loop is CASSRWTGDYGYTF. The chain is built from TRBV7-2 and TRBJ1-2; with no DNA, the TCRdb D assignment of TRBD1 cannot be verified. This CDR3 is built from 14 residues. Germline CDR1 and CDR2: SGHTA and FQGNSA.

This rearrangement joins TRBV7-9 to TRBJ1-1; TCRdb's D gene call, TRBD1, goes unchecked for lack of DNA. Germline V lookup: CDR1 SEHNR, CDR2 FQNEAQ (reference sequence). The CDR3 has 14 amino acids. The CDR3 here is CASSEEGGNTEAFF.

V gene TRBV7-3 combines with J gene TRBJ2-1; TCRdb gives TRBD2 as the D gene, but with no DNA this cannot be confirmed. Per the germline V gene, CDR1 is SGHTA and CDR2 is FQGTGA. This CDR3 has 14 amino acids. CDR3 sequence: CASSLIAGANEQFF.

The chain joins TRBV7-9 to TRBJ2-1; TCRdb gives TRBD1 as the D gene, but with no DNA this cannot be confirmed. Germline CDR1 is SEHNR and CDR2 is FQNEAQ (reference sequence). This CDR3 is built from 14 residues. The CDR3 sequence is CASSGTGDYNEQFF.

V gene TRBV12-5 combines with J gene TRBJ2-7. Germline V gene data show CDR1 as LGHNT and CDR2 as FRNRAP. This CDR3 comprises 12 residues. The CDR3 here is CASGLGSYEQYF.

This chain uses TRBV5-1 with TRBJ1-2; TCRdb names TRBD1, which stays unverified in the absence of DNA. Per germline, CDR1 SGHRS and CDR2 YFSETQ. CDR3 length: 15 residues. The CDR3 sequence: CASSFGQGDNYGYTF.

This chain joins TRBV4-1 and TRBJ2-3. The V gene's germline CDR1 is MGHRA and CDR2 YSYEKL. The CDR3 consists of 16 residues. The chain's CDR3 is CASSERQAAGTDTQYF.

The V call is TRBV25-1, the J call TRBJ2-7. The CDR3 loop spans 14 amino acids. Germline-derived CDR1 and CDR2 are MGHDK and SYGVNS. CDR3 protein: CASSEPGISYEQYF.

The rearrangement links TRBV6-2 or TRBV6-3 to TRBJ1-5; absent DNA, TCRdb's TRBD1 call cannot be checked. Per germline, CDR1 MNHEY and CDR2 SVGEGT. This CDR3 spans 16 amino acids. CDR3 in amino acids: CASSYDLGGGNQPQHF.

This clonotype is called medium-sized (0.01 to 0.1%) based on its frequency. This sequence joins TRBV29-1 and TRBJ2-1; TCRdb's D call of TRBD2 is untestable without DNA. The CDR3 loop spans 17 amino acids. Per germline, CDR1 SQVTM and CDR2 ANQGSEA. The CDR3: CSVESGGWAGDYNEQFF.